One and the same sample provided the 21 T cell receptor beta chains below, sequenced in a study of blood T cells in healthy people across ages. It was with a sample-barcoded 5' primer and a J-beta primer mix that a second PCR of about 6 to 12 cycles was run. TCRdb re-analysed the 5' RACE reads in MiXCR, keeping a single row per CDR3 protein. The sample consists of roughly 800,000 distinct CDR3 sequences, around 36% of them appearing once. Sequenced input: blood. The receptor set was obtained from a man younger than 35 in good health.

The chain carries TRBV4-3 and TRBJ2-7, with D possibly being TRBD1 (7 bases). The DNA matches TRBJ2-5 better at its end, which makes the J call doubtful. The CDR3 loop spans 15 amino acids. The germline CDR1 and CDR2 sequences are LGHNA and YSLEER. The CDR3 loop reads CASSLSDQGGETQYF. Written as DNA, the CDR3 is TGCGCCAGCAGCCTTTCGGACCAGGGGGGAGAGACCCAGTACTTC.

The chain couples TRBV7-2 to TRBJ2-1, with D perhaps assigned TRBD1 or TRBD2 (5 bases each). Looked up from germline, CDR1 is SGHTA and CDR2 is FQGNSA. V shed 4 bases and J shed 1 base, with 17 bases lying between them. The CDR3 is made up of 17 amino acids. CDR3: CASSSVWETASYNEQFF. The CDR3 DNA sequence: TGTGCCAGCAGCTCAGTCTGGGAGACAGCATCCTACAATGAGCAGTTCTTC.

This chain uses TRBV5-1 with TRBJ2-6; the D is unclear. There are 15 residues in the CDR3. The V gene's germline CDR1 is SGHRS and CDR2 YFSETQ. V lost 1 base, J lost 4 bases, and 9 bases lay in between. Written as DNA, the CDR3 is TGCGCCAGCAGCTTGACGGGTCTCGGGGCCAACGTCCTGACTTTC. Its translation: CASSLTGLGANVLTF.

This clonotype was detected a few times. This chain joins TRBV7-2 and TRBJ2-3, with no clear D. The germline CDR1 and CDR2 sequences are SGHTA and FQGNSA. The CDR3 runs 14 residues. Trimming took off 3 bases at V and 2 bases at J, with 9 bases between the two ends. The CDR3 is CASSFFGSTDTQYF. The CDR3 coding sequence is TGTGCCAGCAGCTTCTTTGGGTCCACAGATACGCAGTATTTT.

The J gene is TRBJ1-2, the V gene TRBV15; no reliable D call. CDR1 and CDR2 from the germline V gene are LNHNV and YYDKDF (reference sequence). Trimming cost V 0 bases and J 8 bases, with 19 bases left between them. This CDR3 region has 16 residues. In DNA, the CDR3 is TGTGCCACCAGCAGAGATCTTACCGGCTTATCGGGCGGCTACACCTTC. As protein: CATSRDLTGLSGGYTF.

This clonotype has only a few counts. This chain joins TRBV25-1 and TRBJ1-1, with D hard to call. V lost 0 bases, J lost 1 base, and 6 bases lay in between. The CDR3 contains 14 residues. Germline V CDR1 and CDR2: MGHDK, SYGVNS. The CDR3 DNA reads TGTGCCAGCAGTGAATACTTTGAGAACACTGAAGCTTTCTTT. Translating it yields CASSEYFENTEAFF. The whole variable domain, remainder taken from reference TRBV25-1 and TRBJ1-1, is EADIYQTPRYLVIGTGKKITLECSQTMGHDKMYWYQQDPGMELHLIHYSYGVNSTEKGDLSSESTVSRIRTEHFPLTLESARPSHTSQYLCASSEYFENTEAFFGQGTRLTVV.

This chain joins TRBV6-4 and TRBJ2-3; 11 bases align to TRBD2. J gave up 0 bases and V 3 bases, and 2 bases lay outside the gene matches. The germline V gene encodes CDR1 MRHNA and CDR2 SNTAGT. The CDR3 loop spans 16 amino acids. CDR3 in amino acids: CASSEASGGSTDTQYF. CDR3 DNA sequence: TGTGCCAGCAGTGAAGCTAGCGGGGGGAGCACAGATACGCAGTATTTT.

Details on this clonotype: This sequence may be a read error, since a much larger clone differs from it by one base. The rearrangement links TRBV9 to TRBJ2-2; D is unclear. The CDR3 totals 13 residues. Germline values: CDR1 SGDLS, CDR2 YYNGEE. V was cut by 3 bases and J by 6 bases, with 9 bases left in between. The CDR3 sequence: CASSAPDAGELFF. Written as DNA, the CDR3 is TGTGCCAGCAGCGCGCCCGACGCCGGGGAGCTGTTTTTT.

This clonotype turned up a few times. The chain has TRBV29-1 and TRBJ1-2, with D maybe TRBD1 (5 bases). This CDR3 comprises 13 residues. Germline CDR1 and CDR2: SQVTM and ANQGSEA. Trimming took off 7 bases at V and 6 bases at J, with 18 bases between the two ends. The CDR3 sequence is CSAGTPGSHGYTF. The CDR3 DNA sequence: TGCAGCGCGGGGACTCCCGGTTCGCATGGCTACACCTTC. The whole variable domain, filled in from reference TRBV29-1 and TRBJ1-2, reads SAVISQKPSRDICQRGTSLTIQCQVDSQVTMMFWYRQQPGQSLTLIATANQGSEATYESGFVIDKFPISRPNLTFSTLTVSNMSPEDSSIYLCSAGTPGSHGYTFGSGTRLTVV.

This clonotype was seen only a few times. The CDR3 region is CATTNQGATYNEQFF. CDR3 DNA: TGTGCCACCACGAATCAGGGGGCTACCTACAATGAGCAGTTCTTC. This sequence joins TRBV28 and TRBJ2-1; 8 bases align to TRBD1. The germline CDR1 and CDR2 sequences are MDHEN and SYDVKM. Trimming at V came to 10 bases and at J to 2 bases, leaving 10 bases not matched to a gene. The CDR3 loop spans 15 amino acids.

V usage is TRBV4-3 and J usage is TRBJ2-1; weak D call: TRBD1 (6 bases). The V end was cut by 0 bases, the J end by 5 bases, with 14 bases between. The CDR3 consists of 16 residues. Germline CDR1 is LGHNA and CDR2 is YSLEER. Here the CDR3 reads CASSQDLRTENNEQFF. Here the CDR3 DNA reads TGCGCCAGCAGCCAAGATTTAAGGACAGAAAACAATGAGCAGTTCTTC.

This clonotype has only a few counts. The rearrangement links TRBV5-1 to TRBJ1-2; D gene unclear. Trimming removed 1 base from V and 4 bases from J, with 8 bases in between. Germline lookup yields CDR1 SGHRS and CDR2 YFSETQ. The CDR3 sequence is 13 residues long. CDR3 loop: CASSLQEGYGYTF. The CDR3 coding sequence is TGCGCCAGCAGCTTGCAGGAGGGCTATGGCTACACCTTC. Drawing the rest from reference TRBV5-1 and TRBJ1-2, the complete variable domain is KAGVTQTPRYLIKTRGQQVTLSCSPISGHRSVSWYQQTPGQGLQFLFEYFSETQRNKGNFPGRFSGRQFSNSRSEMNVSTLELGDSALYLCASSLQEGYGYTFGSGTRLTVV.

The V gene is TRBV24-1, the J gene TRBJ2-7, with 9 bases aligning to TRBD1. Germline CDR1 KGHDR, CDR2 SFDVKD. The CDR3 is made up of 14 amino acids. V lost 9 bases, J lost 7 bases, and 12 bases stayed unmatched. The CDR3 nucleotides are TGTGCCACCTCTGGGACAGGGATAAGCAATGAGCAGTACTTC. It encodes CATSGTGISNEQYF.

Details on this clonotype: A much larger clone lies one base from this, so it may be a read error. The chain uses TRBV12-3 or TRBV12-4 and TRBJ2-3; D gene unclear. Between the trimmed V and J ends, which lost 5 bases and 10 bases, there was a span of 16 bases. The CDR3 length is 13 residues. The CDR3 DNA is TGTGCCAGCAGTCTTGGGGATCCGGATGCGCAGTATTTT. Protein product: CASSLGDPDAQYF.

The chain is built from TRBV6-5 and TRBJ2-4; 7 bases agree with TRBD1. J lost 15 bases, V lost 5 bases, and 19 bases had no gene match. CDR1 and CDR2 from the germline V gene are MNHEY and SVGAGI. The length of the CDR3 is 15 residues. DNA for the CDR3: TGTGCCAGCAGTCCATGGGGACAGCTTTCCTACGAGCGGTACTTC. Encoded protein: CASSPWGQLSYERYF.

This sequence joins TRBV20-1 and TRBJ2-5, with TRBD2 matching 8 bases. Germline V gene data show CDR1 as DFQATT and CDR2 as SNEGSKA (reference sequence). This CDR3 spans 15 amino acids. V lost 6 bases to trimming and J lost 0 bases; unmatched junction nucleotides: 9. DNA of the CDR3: TGCAGTGCCGAACCGGGACTAGGGAACCAAGAGACCCAGTACTTC. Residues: CSAEPGLGNQETQYF.

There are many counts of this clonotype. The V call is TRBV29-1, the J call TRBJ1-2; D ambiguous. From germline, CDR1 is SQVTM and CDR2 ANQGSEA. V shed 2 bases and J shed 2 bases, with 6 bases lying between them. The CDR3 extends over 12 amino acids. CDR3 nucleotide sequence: TGCAGCGTTGAAAGTCAGAACTATGGCTACACCTTC. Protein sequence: CSVESQNYGYTF.

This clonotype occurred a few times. The CDR3 loop is CASSFRAGQGALPQHF. The CDR3 DNA reads TGTGCCAGCAGTTTTCGGGCGGGACAGGGGGCACTGCCCCAGCATTTT. V is TRBV12-3 or TRBV12-4 and J is TRBJ1-5; 12 bases match TRBD1. V trimming: 3 bases; J trimming: 9 bases; junction bases outside the gene matches: 9. The CDR3 covers 16 residues.

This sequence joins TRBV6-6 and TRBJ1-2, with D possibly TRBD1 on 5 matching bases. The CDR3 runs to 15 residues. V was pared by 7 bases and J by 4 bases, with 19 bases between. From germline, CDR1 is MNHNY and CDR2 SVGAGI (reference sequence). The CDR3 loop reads CASTPPGITAYGYTF. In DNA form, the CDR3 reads TGTGCCAGCACTCCCCCAGGGATCACAGCCTATGGCTACACCTTC.

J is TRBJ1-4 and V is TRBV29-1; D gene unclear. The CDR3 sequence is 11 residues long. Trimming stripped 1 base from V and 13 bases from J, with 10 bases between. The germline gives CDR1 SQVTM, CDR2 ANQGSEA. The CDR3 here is CSVEGWEGLFF. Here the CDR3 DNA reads TGCAGCGTTGAAGGGTGGGAAGGACTGTTTTTT.

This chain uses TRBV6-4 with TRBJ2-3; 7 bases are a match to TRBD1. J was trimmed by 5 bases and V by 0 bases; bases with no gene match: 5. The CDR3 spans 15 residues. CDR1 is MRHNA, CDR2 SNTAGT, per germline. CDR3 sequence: CASSDSSDRLDTQYF. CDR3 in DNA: TGTGCCAGCAGTGACTCTTCGGACAGGTTAGATACGCAGTATTTT.